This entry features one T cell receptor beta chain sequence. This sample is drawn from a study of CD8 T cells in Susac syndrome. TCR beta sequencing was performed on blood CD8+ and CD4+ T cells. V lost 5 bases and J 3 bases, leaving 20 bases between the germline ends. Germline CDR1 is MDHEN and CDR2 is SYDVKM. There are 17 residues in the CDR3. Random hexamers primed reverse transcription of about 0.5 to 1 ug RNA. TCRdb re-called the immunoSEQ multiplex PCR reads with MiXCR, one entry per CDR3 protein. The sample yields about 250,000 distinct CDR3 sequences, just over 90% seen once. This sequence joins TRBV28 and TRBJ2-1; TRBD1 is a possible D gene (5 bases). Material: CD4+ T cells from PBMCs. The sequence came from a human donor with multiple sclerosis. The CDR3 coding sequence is TGTGCCAGCAGTGCCCCCAGGGAAGCAGACGTCTACAATGAGCAGTTCTTC. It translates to CASSAPREADVYNEQFF.